The 21 T cell receptor beta chains below were found in one sample sequenced in a study of shared clonotypes between healthy human individuals. The assay was immunoSEQ multiplex PCR, and TCRdb's table has in-frame clones only and misses some. This table holds fewer than 850,000 clones, 95% to 97% found once. It was CD45RO-negative cells, positively selected for CCR7, that made up naive CD8 cells, with terminally differentiated effector memory CD45RA+ cells excluded. Sequencing was performed on naive CD8+ T cells sorted from blood. The receptor set was obtained from a man aged 25-40 years in good health.

V usage is TRBV28 and J usage is TRBJ1-1; TRBD1 is a possible D gene (5 bases). Per the germline V gene, CDR1 is MDHEN and CDR2 is SYDVKM. Trimming took 6 bases from V and 4 from J, leaving 18 bases between them. This CDR3 contains 15 residues. The CDR3 DNA reads as TGTGCCAGCAGCCTCGGCGGGGGAGGTATCACTGAAGCTTTCTTT. This gives the protein CASSLGGGGITEAFF.

The gene calls are TRBV13 and TRBJ2-2, with D possibly TRBD2 on 5 matching bases. Trimming removed 5 bases at V and 6 bases at J, with 13 bases between. Germline CDR1 PRHDT, CDR2 FYEKMQ (reference sequence). The length of the CDR3 is 14 residues. The CDR3 protein is CASSQRPRAGELFF. DNA for the CDR3: TGTGCCAGCAGCCAGCGGCCGAGGGCCGGGGAGCTGTTTTTT.

This clone was recorded only once. The chain links TRBV9 to TRBJ2-1, with 8 bases lining up with TRBD2. V lost 4 bases and J lost 5; bases outside the gene matches: 8. CDR1 and CDR2 (germline): SGDLS, YYNGEE. The CDR3 is made up of 15 amino acids. The CDR3 sequence: CASSPHGREDNEQFF. The CDR3 DNA reads as TGTGCCAGCAGCCCCCACGGGAGGGAGGACAATGAGCAGTTCTTC.

The genes are TRBV5-6 and TRBJ2-1; D might be TRBD1 (6 bases). Per the germline V gene, CDR1 is SGHDT and CDR2 is YYEEEE. V was clipped by 0 bases and J by 3 bases, with 13 bases between them. The CDR3 is 16 amino acids. The DNA of the CDR3 is TGTGCCAGCAGCTTGGCGGGGCAGGGGATCTACAATGAGCAGTTCTTC. This codes for CASSLAGQGIYNEQFF.

The rearrangement joins TRBV9 to TRBJ2-7; D possibly corresponds to TRBD2 (6 bases). V was clipped by 2 bases and J by 5 bases, with 14 bases between them. Germline V gene sequence: CDR1 SGDLS, CDR2 YYNGEE. CDR3 length equals 14 residues. Here the CDR3 DNA reads TGTGCCAGCAGCGTTGGGGGAGGAACGCACGAGCAGTACTTC. Its protein product is CASSVGGGTHEQYF. Full variable domain (missing parts from reference TRBV9 and TRBJ2-7): DSGVTQTPKHLITATGQRVTLRCSPRSGDLSVYWYQQSLDQGLQFLIQYYNGEERAKGNILERFSAQQFPDLHSELNLSSLELGDSALYFCASSVGGGTHEQYFGPGTRLTVT.

The chain joins TRBV7-8 to TRBJ1-1; no reliable D call. Germline values: CDR1 SGHVS, CDR2 FQNEAQ. The CDR3 spans 14 residues. V was shortened by 0 bases and J by 10 bases, with 15 bases between the two germline ends. CDR3 DNA sequence: TGTGCCAGCAGCTTAGCGCCTACAGCCCCGGGAGCTTTCTTT. This gives the protein CASSLAPTAPGAFF.

This chain links TRBV5-1 with TRBJ2-7; TRBD1 matches 8 bases. The germline CDR1 and CDR2 sequences are SGHRS and YFSETQ. With 3 bases clipped from V and 5 bases from J, the junction kept 4 bases outside the gene matches. This CDR3 has 13 amino acids. CDR3 residues: CASSSGQGNEQYF. In DNA, the CDR3 is TGCGCCAGCAGCTCTGGACAGGGAAACGAGCAGTACTTC.

This rearrangement joins TRBV19 to TRBJ2-3, with D tentatively TRBD2 (6 bases). The germline CDR1 and CDR2 sequences are LNHDA and SQIVND (reference sequence). Between the trimmed V and J ends, which lost 1 base and 5 bases, there was a span of 16 bases. This CDR3 comprises 16 residues. CDR3 region: CASSIVGGGARDTQYF. The CDR3 bases are TGTGCCAGTAGTATAGTGGGCGGAGGGGCGAGAGATACGCAGTATTTT.

The genes are TRBV15 and TRBJ2-7, with 8 bases identical to TRBD1. CDR1 is LNHNV, CDR2 YYDKDF, per germline (reference sequence). CDR3 length equals 14 residues. With V trimmed by 4 bases and J by 3 bases, 5 bases remained unmatched. The DNA for the CDR3 is TGTGCCACCAGCAATTGGGACAGGCTCTACGAGCAGTACTTC. Its protein is CATSNWDRLYEQYF.

This clone was detected only once. The rearrangement joins TRBV7-9 to TRBJ2-1; 8 positions match TRBD2. The V gene end was trimmed by 8 bases and the J gene end by 7 bases; junction bases not matched to a gene: 10. Germline V gene lookup returns CDR1 SEHNR and CDR2 FQNEAQ (reference sequence). The CDR3 length is 14 residues. In nucleotides, the CDR3 is TGTGCCAGCGCGCGGGGGGCCCTGGGGAATGAGCAGTTCTTC. It is translated as CASARGALGNEQFF.

The chain couples TRBV5-1 to TRBJ2-3, with 16 positions matching TRBD2. Germline V gene data show CDR1 as SGHRS and CDR2 as YFSETQ. The CDR3 consists of 17 residues. With V trimmed by 4 bases and J by 6 bases, 8 bases remained unmatched. The CDR3 coding sequence is TGCGCCAGCAGCGACGGGACTAGCGGGAGGGCCGTGGATACGCAGTATTTT. This codes for CASSDGTSGRAVDTQYF.

This sequence joins TRBV18 and TRBJ2-3; D call uncertain. CDR3 size: 14 residues. Trimming shortened V by 4 bases and J by 4 bases, and 12 bases separated the two germline ends. CDR1 is KGHSH, CDR2 LQKENI, per germline. For the CDR3, the DNA is TGTGCCAGCTCACATAGGGATAGTCCAGATACGCAGTATTTT. Translation gives CASSHRDSPDTQYF. Using reference TRBV18 and TRBJ2-3 for the parts outside the CDR3, the full variable domain is NAGVMQNPRHLVRRRGQEARLRCSPMKGHSHVYWYRQLPEEGLKFMVYLQKENIIDESGMPKERFSAEFPKEGPSILRIQQVVRGDSAAYFCASSHRDSPDTQYFGPGTRLTVL.

This clone was recorded once. This chain uses TRBV30 with TRBJ2-7; no firm D call. Trimming stripped 0 bases from V and 3 bases from J, with 6 bases between. This CDR3 is 12 amino acids long. The germline V gene encodes CDR1 GTSNPN and CDR2 SVGIG (reference sequence). The CDR3 DNA is TGTGCCTGGAGTGTTGTCTTCTACGAGCAGTACTTC. This gives the protein CAWSVVFYEQYF.

This chain uses TRBV5-5 with TRBJ1-1; D unresolved. From germline, CDR1 is SGHKS and CDR2 YYEKEE (reference sequence). Trimming cost V 4 bases and J 4 bases, with 17 bases left between them. The CDR3 runs 15 residues. This CDR3 is CASSLGNVGATEAFF. For the CDR3, the DNA is TGTGCCAGCAGCCTTGGGAACGTCGGAGCCACTGAAGCTTTCTTT.

The V and J genes are TRBV10-3 and TRBJ2-7; the D is unclear. The CDR3 consists of 11 residues. Trimming shortened V by 7 bases and J by 3 bases, and 7 bases separated the two germline ends. Germline-derived CDR1 and CDR2 are ENHRY and SYGVKD. Here the CDR3 DNA reads TGTGCCATCAAAACCGGCTACGAGCAGTACTTC. This codes for CAIKTGYEQYF.

The V and J genes are TRBV29-1 and TRBJ2-7, with D unresolved. The CDR3 has 15 amino acids. With 1 base removed from V and 3 bases from J, the gap between germline ends came to 16 bases. Germline V gives CDR1 SQVTM, CDR2 ANQGSEA. CDR3 in amino acids: CSVEVFGSSSYEQYF. Here the CDR3 DNA reads TGCAGCGTTGAAGTTTTTGGGTCGTCTAGCTACGAGCAGTACTTC.

The V call is TRBV7-3, the J call TRBJ2-1; 9 bases line up with TRBD1. In germline, CDR1 is SGHTA, CDR2 FQGTGA. The CDR3 totals 14 residues. Trimming removed 5 bases from V and 8 bases from J; junction bases left unmatched: 7. CDR3 in DNA: TGTGCCAGCAGCCCCGGGACAGGGACCCATGAGCAGTTCTTC. Translation gives CASSPGTGTHEQFF.

This rearrangement joins TRBV29-1 to TRBJ2-7; 8 bases fit TRBD2. V lost 2 bases to trimming and J lost 3 bases; unmatched junction nucleotides: 0. From germline, CDR1 is SQVTM and CDR2 ANQGSEA. The CDR3 has 12 residues. The CDR3 coding sequence is TGCAGCGTTGAACTAGCGGGCTACGAGCAGTACTTC. Translating gives CSVELAGYEQYF.

The chain carries TRBV27 and TRBJ2-7; the D call may be TRBD1 or TRBD2 (6 bases each). The CDR3 is 13 amino acids. The germline CDR1 and CDR2 sequences are MNHEY and SMNVEV (reference sequence). The V gene lost 11 bases and the J gene lost 2 bases, with 16 bases spanning the gap. CDR3 sequence reads: CAAEGGKAYEQYF. Written as DNA, the CDR3 is TGTGCCGCGGAGGGGGGAAAAGCCTACGAGCAGTACTTC.

This CDR3 is CASSTRDRGDYEQYF. DNA for the CDR3: TGTGCCAGCAGCACCCGGGACAGGGGTGACTACGAGCAGTACTTC. The genes are TRBV28 and TRBJ2-7, with 10 positions matching TRBD1. The V segment lost 6 bases and the J segment 3 bases; nucleotides outside the gene matches: 8. In germline, CDR1 is MDHEN, CDR2 SYDVKM. CDR3 length equals 15 residues.

The chain carries TRBV28 and TRBJ1-5; D perhaps matches TRBD1 (5 bases). Deletions cut 3 bases from V and 5 bases from J, with 11 bases between. This CDR3 comprises 14 residues. Germline lookup yields CDR1 MDHEN and CDR2 SYDVKM. CDR3 region: CASSLRWGYQPQHF. CDR3 coding DNA: TGTGCCAGCAGTTTGCGTTGGGGGTATCAGCCCCAGCATTTT.